The entry below gives a single T cell receptor beta chain sequence along with its context. Clones were sequenced by immunoSEQ multiplex PCR, and TCRdb holds only the in-frame ones, with some missing. The sample has around 200,000 clones, 80% to 90% seen once. V was cut by 0 bases and J by 8 bases, with 11 bases left in between. There are 14 residues in the CDR3. Germline V gene data show CDR1 as SGHTA and CDR2 as FQGTGA. This entry comes from a study of blood T cell repertoires in COVID-19. Sequenced sample: peripheral blood. This TCR derives from a woman aged 80 or over with acute or convalescent COVID-19. The chain couples TRBV7-3 to TRBJ1-3, with D possibly being TRBD1 (5 bases). This chain's CDR3 is CASSLTGAGDTIYF. The CDR3 DNA reads as TGTGCCAGCAGCTTAACTGGGGCGGGGGACACCATATATTTT.